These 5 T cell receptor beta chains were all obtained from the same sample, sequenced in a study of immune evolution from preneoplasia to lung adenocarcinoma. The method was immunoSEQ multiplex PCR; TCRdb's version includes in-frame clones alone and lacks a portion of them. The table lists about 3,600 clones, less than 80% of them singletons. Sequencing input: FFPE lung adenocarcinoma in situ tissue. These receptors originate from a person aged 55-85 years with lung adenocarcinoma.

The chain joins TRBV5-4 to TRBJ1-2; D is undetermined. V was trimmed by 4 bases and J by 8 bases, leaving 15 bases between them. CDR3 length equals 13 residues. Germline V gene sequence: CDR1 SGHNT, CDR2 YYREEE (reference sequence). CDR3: CASSRDGSRGYTF. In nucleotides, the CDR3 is TGTGCCAGCAGCAGGGATGGGTCGCGGGGCTACACCTTC. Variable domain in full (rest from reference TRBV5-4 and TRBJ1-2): ETGVTQSPTHLIKTRGQQVTLRCSSQSGHNTVSWYQQALGQGPQFIFQYYREEENGRGNFPPRFSGLQFPNYSSELNVNALELDDSALYLCASSRDGSRGYTFGSGTRLTVV.

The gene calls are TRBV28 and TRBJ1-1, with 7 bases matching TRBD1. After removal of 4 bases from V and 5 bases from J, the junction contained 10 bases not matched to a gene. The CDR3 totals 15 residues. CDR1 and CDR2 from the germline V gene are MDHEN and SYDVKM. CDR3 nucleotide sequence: TGTGCCAGCAGTTCGCCCCGAGGGGGCTGGACTGAAGCTTTCTTT. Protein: CASSSPRGGWTEAFF.

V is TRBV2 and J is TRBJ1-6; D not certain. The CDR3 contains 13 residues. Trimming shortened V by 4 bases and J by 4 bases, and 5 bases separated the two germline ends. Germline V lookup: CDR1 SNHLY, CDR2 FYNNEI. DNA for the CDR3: TGTGCCAGCAGTGGTACATATAATTCACCCCTCCACTTT. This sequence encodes CASSGTYNSPLHF.

The CDR3 DNA is TGCAGCGTTGAAAAGGGGCAGGGTGGTAGCAATGAGCAGTTCTTC. Its translation is CSVEKGQGGSNEQFF. The rearrangement joins TRBV29-1 to TRBJ2-1, with D perhaps matching TRBD1 (5 bases). The CDR3 has 15 amino acids. Germline V gene data show CDR1 as SQVTM and CDR2 as ANQGSEA. The ends were cut back, 2 bases at V and 6 bases at J, with 17 bases in the middle.

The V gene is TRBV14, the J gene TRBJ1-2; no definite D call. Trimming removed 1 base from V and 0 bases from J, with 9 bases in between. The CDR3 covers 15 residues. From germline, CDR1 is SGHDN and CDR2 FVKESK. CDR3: CASSQVGSANYGYTF. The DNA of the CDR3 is TGTGCCAGCAGCCAAGTCGGTTCGGCTAACTATGGCTACACCTTC.